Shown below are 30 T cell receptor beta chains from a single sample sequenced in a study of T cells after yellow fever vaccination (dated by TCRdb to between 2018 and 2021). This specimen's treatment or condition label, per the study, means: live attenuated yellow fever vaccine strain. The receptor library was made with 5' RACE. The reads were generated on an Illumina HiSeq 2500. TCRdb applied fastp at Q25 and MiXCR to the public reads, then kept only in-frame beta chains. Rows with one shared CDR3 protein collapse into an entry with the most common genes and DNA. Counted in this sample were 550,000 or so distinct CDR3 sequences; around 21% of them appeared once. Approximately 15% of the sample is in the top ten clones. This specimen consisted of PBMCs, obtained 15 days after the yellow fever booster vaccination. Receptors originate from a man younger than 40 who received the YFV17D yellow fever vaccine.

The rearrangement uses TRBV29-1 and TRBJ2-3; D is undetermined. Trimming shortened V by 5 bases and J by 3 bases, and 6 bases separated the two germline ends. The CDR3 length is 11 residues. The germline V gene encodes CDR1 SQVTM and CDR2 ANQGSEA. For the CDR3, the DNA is TGCAGCGTTACGAAGACAGATACGCAGTATTTT. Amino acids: CSVTKTDTQYF.

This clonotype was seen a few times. The CDR3 sequence is CASRSVGSGARETQYF. The CDR3, as DNA: TGTGCCAGCAGGAGCGTGGGGTCGGGAGCCCGAGAGACCCAGTACTTC. The chain joins TRBV6-1 to TRBJ2-5; D is perhaps TRBD2 (6 bases). The V end lost 6 bases, the J end lost 4 bases, and 21 bases lay between the germline ends. CDR1 and CDR2 (germline): MNHNS, SASEGT. The CDR3 has 16 residues.

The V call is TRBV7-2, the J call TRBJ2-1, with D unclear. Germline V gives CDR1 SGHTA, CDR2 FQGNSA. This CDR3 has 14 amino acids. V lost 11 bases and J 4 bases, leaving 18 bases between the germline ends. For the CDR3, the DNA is TGTGCCTCCTCCGCAGCGTTCCTGTACAATGAGCAGTTCTTC. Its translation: CASSAAFLYNEQFF.

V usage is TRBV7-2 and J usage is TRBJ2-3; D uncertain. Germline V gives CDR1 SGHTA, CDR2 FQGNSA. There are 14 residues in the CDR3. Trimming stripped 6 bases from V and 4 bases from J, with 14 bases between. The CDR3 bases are TGTGCCAGCAGGACCTCAGCGTCGTCAGATACGCAGTATTTT. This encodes CASRTSASSDTQYF.

CDR3 protein: CASSFLGGSGEQFF. CDR3 nucleotide sequence: TGTGCCAGCAGCTTCTTAGGCGGGAGTGGAGAGCAGTTCTTC. V and J are TRBV7-2 and TRBJ2-1; 7 nucleotides agree with TRBD2. Germline V gene data show CDR1 as SGHTA and CDR2 as FQGNSA. This CDR3 has 14 residues. With V trimmed by 3 bases and J by 10 bases, 9 bases remained unmatched.

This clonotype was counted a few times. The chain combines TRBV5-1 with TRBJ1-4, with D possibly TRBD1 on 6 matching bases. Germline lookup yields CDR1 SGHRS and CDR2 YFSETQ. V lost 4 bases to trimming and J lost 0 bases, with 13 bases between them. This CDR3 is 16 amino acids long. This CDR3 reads CASSPGDRPTNEKLFF. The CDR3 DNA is TGCGCCAGCAGCCCAGGGGACCGGCCAACTAATGAAAAACTGTTTTTT.

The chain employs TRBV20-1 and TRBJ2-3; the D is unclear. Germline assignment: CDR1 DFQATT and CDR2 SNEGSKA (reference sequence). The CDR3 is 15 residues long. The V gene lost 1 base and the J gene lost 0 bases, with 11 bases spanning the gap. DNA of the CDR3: TGCAGTGCTAGAGGTCATCGACATAGCACAGATACGCAGTATTTT. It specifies CSARGHRHSTDTQYF.

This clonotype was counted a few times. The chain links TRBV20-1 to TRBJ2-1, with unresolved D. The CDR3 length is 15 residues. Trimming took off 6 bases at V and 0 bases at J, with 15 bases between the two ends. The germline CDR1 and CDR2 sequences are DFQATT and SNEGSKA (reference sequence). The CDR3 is CSARSQLGSYNEQFF. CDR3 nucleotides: TGCAGTGCCCGATCGCAGTTAGGCTCCTACAATGAGCAGTTCTTC.

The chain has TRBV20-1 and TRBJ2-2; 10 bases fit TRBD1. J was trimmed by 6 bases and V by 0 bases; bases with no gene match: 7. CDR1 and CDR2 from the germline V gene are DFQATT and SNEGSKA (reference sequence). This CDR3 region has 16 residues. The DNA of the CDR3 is TGCAGTGCTAGAGATTGGGGGACAGGGGTGGCCGGGGAGCTGTTTTTT. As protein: CSARDWGTGVAGELFF.

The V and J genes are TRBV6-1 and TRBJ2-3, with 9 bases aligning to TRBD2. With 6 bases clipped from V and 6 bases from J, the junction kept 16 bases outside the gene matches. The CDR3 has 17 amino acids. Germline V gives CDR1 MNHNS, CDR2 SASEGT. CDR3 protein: CASSPGTSLLRADTQYF. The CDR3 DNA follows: TGTGCCAGCAGCCCCGGGACTAGCCTCCTGAGGGCTGATACGCAGTATTTT.

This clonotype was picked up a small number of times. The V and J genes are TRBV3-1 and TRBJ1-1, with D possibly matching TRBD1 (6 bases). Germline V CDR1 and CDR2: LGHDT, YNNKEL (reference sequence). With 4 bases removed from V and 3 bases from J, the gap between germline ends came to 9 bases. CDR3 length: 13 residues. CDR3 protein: CASSPRGHTEAFF. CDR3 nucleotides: TGTGCCAGCAGCCCACGGGGGCACACTGAAGCTTTCTTT.

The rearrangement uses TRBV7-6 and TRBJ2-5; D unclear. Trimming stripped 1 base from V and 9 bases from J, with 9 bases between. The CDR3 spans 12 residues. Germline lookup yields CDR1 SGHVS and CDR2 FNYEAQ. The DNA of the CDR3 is TGTGCCAGCAGCTTAGGTCAGTCCGCCCAGTACTTC. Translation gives CASSLGQSAQYF.

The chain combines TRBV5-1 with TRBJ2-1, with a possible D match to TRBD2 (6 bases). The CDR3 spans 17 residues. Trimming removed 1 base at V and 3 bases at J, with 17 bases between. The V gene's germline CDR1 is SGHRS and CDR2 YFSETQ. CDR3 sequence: CASSLWQGGSNYNEQFF. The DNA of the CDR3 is TGCGCCAGCAGCTTGTGGCAGGGAGGTTCCAACTACAATGAGCAGTTCTTC.

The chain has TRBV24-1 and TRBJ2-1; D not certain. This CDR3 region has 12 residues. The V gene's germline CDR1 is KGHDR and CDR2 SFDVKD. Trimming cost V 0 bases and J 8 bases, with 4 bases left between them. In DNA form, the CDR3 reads TGTGCCACCAGTGATTTGTGGGATGAGCAGTTCTTC. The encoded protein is CATSDLWDEQFF.

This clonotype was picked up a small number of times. This CDR3 is CASSPPEGVETQYF. The CDR3 region has the DNA TGTGCCAGCTCACCACCGGAGGGCGTGGAGACCCAGTACTTC. The chain recombines TRBV18 with TRBJ2-5; TRBD2 might be the D (6 bases). Germline loops: CDR1 KGHSH, CDR2 LQKENI. V lost 0 bases, J lost 5 bases, and 10 bases lay in between. This CDR3 has 14 residues.

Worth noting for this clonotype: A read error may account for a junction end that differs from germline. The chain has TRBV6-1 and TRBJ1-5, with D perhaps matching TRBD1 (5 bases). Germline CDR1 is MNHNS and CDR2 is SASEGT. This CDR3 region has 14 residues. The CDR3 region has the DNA TGTTCCAGCAGTGGGGGACGGCTCAATCAGCCCCAGCATTTT. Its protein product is CSSSGGRLNQPQHF.

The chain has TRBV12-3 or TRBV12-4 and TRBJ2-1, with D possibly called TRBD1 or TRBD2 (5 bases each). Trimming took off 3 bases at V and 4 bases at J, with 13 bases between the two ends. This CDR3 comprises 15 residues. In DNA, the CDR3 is TGTGCCAGCAGTTTGCCCGGGGCAAAGTACAATGAGCAGTTCTTC. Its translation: CASSLPGAKYNEQFF.

The CDR3 reads CASSVGGGESPLHF. DNA for the CDR3: TGTGCCAGCAGCGTAGGCGGGGGGGAATCACCCCTCCACTTT. The V call is TRBV9, the J call TRBJ1-6, with a possible D match to TRBD1 (5 bases). This CDR3 spans 14 amino acids. Trimming cost V 0 bases and J 10 bases, with 11 bases left between them. CDR1 and CDR2 (germline): SGDLS, YYNGEE.

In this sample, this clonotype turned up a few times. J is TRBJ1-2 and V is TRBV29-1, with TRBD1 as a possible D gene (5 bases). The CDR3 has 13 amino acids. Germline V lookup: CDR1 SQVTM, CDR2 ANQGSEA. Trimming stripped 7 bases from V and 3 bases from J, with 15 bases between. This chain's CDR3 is CSAEGQGHYGYTF. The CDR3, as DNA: TGCAGCGCCGAGGGGCAGGGCCACTATGGCTACACCTTC.

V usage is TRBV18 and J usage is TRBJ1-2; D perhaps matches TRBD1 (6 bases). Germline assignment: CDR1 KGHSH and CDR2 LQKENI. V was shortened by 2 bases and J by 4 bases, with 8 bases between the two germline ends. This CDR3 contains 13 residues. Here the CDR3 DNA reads TGTGCCAGCTCACCAGGGACAAGCTATGGCTACACCTTC. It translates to CASSPGTSYGYTF.

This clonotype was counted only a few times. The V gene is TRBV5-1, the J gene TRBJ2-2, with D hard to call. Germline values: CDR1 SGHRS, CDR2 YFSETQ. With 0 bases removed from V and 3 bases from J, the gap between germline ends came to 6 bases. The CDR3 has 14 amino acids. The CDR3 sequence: CASSLVPDTGELFF. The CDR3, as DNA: TGCGCCAGCAGCTTGGTTCCAGACACCGGGGAGCTGTTTTTT. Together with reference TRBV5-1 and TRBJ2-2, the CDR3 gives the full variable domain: KAGVTQTPRYLIKTRGQQVTLSCSPISGHRSVSWYQQTPGQGLQFLFEYFSETQRNKGNFPGRFSGRQFSNSRSEMNVSTLELGDSALYLCASSLVPDTGELFFGEGSRLTVL.

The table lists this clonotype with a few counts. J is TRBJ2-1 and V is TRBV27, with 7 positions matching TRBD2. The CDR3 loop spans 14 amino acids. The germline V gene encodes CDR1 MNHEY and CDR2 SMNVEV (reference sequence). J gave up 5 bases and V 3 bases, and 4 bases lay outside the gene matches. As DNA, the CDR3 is TGTGCCAGCAGTTTTGGTCTAGCGGACAATGAGCAGTTCTTC. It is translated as CASSFGLADNEQFF.

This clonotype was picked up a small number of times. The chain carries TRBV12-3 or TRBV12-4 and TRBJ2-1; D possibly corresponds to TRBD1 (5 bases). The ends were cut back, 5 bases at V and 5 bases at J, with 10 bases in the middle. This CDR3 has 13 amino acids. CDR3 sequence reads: CASSPLGDNEQFF. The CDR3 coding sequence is TGTGCCAGCAGTCCCCTAGGGGACAATGAGCAGTTCTTC.

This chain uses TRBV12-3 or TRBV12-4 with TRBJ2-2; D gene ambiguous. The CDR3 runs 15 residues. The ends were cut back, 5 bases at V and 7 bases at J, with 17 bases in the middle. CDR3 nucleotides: TGTGCCAGCAGTAAATATACAACGTACGGCGGGGAGCTGTTTTTT. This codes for CASSKYTTYGGELFF.

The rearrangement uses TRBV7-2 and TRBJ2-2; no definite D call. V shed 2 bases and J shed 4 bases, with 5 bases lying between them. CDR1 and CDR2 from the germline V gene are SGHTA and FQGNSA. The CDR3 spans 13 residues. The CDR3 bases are TGTGCCAGCAGCTTAACTCGCACCGGGGAGCTGTTTTTT. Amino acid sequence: CASSLTRTGELFF.

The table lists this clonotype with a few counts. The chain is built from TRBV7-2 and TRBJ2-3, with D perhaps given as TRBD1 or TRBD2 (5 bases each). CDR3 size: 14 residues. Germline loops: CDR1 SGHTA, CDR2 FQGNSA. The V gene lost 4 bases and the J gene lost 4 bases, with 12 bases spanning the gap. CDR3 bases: TGTGCCAGCAGCTCGAGGGCAGGGCCAGATACGCAGTATTTT. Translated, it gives CASSSRAGPDTQYF.

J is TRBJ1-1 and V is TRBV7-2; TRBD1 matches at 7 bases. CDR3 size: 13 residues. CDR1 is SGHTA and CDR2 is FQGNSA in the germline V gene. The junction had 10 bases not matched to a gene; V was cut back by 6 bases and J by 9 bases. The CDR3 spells CASRPQGSSKAFF. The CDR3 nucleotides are TGTGCCAGCAGACCACAGGGGTCGAGCAAAGCTTTCTTT.

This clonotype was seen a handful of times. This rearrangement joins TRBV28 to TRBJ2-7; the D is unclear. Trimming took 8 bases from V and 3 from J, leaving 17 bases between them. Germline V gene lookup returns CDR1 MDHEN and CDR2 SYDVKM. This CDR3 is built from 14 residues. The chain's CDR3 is CASGPRHLGYEQYF. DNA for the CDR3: TGTGCCAGCGGGCCTCGGCACCTCGGCTACGAGCAGTACTTC.

The CDR3 loop is CASSLDYYPSTDTQYF. CDR3 DNA sequence: TGTGCCAGCAGCCTTGACTATTATCCTAGCACAGATACGCAGTATTTT. The chain links TRBV14 to TRBJ2-3; D is perhaps TRBD2 (5 bases). The V gene's germline CDR1 is SGHDN and CDR2 FVKESK. V was clipped by 4 bases and J by 0 bases, with 14 bases between them. This CDR3 contains 16 residues.

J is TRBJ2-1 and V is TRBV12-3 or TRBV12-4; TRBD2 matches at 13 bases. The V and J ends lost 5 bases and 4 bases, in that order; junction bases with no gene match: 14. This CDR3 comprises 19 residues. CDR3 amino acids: CASSLGPGTSGNWYNEQFF. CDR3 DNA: TGTGCCAGCAGTCTAGGTCCCGGGACTAGCGGGAATTGGTACAATGAGCAGTTCTTC.